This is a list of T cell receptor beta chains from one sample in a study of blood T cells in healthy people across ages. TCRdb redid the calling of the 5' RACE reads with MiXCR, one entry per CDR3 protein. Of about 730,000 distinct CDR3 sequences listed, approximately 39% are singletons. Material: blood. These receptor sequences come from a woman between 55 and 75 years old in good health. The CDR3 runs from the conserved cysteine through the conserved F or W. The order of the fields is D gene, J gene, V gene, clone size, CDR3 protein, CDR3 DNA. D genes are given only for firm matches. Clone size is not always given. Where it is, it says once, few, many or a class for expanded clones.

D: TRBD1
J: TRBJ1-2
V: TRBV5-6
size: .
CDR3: CASSLGTAIYGYTF
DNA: TGTGCCAGCAGCTTAGGGACAGCTATCTATGGCTACACCTTC

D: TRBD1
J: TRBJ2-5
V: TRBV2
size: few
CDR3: CASRTGQAETQYF
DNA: TGTGCCAGCAGAACGGGACAGGCGGAGACCCAGTACTTC

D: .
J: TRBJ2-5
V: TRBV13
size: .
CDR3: CASSLGLGFQETQYF
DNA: TGTGCCAGCAGCTTAGGTCTCGGGTTCCAAGAGACCCAGTACTTC

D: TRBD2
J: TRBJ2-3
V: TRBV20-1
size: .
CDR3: CSEKGLAGADTQYF
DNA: TGCAGTGAAAAGGGGCTAGCGGGAGCGGATACGCAGTATTTT

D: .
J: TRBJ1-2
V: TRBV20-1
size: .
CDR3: CSARDLGSYGYTF
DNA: TGTAGTGCTAGAGATTTGGGATCCTATGGCTACACCTTC

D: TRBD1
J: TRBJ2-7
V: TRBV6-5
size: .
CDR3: CASSYMRGTGVYEQYF
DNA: TGTGCCAGCAGTTACATGCGAGGGACAGGGGTTTACGAGCAGTACTTC

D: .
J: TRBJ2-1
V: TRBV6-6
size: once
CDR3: CASSYSARVRGNEQFF
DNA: TGTGCCAGCAGTTACTCTGCGAGGGTAAGGGGCAATGAGCAGTTCTTC

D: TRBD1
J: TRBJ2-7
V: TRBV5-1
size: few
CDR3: CASSVTGANEQYF
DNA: TGCGCCAGCAGCGTGACAGGGGCCAACGAGCAGTACTTC

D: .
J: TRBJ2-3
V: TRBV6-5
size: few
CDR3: CASSYFKAAEGTQYF
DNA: TGTGCCAGCAGTTATTTCAAGGCGGCCGAGGGTACGCAGTATTTT

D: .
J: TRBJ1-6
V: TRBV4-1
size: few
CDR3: CASSQTDGINSPLHF
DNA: TGCGCCAGCAGCCAAACGGACGGCATTAATTCACCCCTCCACTTT

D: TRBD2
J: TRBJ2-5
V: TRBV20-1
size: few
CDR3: CSARSPLAAQETQYF
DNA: TGCAGTGCTAGGTCGCCGCTAGCGGCGCAAGAGACCCAGTACTTC

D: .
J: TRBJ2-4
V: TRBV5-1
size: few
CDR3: CASSPVGAKNIQYF
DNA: TGCGCCAGCAGCCCAGTGGGAGCCAAAAACATTCAGTACTTC

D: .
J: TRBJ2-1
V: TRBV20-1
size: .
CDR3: CSARDRNSYNEQFF
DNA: TGCAGTGCTAGAGATCGAAACAGCTACAATGAGCAGTTCTTC

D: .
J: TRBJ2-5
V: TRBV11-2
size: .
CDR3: CASSVDSSIKTQYF
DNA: TGTGCCAGCAGCGTCGACAGTTCAATCAAGACCCAGTACTTC

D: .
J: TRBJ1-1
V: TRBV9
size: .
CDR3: CASSVAGTEAFF
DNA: TGTGCCAGCAGCGTAGCGGGCACTGAAGCTTTCTTT

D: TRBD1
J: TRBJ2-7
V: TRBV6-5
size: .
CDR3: CASNPRQGSYEQYF
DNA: TGTGCCAGCAACCCAAGACAGGGGAGCTACGAGCAGTACTTC

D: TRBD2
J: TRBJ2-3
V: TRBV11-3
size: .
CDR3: CASSFSGRPGTDTQYF
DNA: TGTGCCAGCAGCTTTAGCGGGAGGCCCGGCACAGATACGCAGTATTTT

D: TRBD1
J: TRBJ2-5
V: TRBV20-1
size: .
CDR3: CSAELTGIQETQYF
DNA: TGCAGTGCCGAATTGACAGGGATCCAAGAGACCCAGTACTTC

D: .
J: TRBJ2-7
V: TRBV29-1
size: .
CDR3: CSVEQTYEQYF
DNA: TGCAGCGTCGAACAAACCTACGAGCAGTACTTC

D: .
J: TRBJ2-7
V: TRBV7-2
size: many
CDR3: CASSQTAGYEQYF
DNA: TGTGCCAGCAGCCAGACTGCAGGGTACGAGCAGTACTTC

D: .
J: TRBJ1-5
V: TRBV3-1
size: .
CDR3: CASSQGFNQPQHF
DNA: TGTGCCAGCAGCCAAGGATTTAATCAGCCCCAGCATTTT

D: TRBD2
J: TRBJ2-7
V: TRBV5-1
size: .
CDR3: CASSSLSGLAGLSYEQYF
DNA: TGCGCCAGCAGCTCACTTTCTGGACTAGCGGGCCTCTCCTACGAGCAGTACTTC

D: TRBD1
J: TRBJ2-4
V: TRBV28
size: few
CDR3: CASRSGGQGVNIQYF
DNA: TGTGCCAGCAGGTCCGGGGGACAGGGCGTAAACATTCAGTACTTC

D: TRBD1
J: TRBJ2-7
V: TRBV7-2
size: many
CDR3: CASSLVRRTGGEQYF
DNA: TGTGCCAGCAGCTTAGTACGTCGGACAGGAGGCGAGCAGTACTTC

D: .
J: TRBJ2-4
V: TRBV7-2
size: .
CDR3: CASSPAGQRAKNIQYF
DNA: TGTGCCAGCAGCCCGGCTGGCCAAAGAGCCAAAAACATTCAGTACTTC

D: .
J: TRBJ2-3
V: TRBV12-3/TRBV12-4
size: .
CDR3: CASSLGTGAATDTQYF
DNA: TGTGCCAGCAGTTTGGGTACGGGGGCCGCGACAGATACGCAGTATTTT

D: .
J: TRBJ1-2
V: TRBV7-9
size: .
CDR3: CASSLVASMGYTF
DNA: TGTGCCAGCAGCTTAGTGGCCTCTATGGGCTACACCTTC

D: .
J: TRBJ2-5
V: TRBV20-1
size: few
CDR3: CSASRGHQETQYF
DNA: TGCAGTGCTAGCCGTGGGCATCAGGAGACCCAGTACTTC

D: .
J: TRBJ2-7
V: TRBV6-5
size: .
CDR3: CASSSRGLYEQYF
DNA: TGTGCCAGCAGTTCGCGGGGGCTTTACGAGCAGTACTTC

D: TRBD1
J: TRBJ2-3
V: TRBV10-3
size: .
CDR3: CAIRESARGYTDTQYF
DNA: TGTGCCATCAGGGAGTCGGCCAGGGGGTACACAGATACGCAGTATTTT

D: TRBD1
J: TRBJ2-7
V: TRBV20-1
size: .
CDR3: CSARDPATGPSCEQYF
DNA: TGCAGTGCTAGAGATCCTGCGACAGGGCCATCCTGCGAGCAGTACTTC

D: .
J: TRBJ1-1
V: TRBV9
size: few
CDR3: CASNPTGSNKNTEAFF
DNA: TGTGCCAGCAACCCAACAGGATCAAACAAGAACACTGAAGCTTTCTTT

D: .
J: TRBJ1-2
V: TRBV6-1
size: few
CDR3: CASSEWDFNYGYTF
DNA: TGTGCCAGCAGTGAATGGGATTTTAACTATGGCTACACCTTC

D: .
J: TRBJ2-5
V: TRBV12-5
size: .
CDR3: CASGIDLQVKQYF
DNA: TGTGCTAGTGGTATAGACTTGCAGGTCAAGCAGTACTTC

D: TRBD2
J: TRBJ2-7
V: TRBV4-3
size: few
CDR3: CASSPGLAGSTYEQYF
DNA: TGCGCCAGCAGCCCCGGACTAGCGGGGTCTACCTACGAGCAGTACTTC

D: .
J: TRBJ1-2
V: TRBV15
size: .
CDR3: CATSRGTTNYGYTF
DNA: TGTGCCACCAGCAGGGGAACTACCAACTATGGCTACACCTTC

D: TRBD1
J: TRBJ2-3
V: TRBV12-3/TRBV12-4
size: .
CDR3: CASSPRHSQGATRADTQYF
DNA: TGTGCCAGCAGTCCCAGACACTCACAGGGGGCGACTAGAGCAGATACGCAGTATTTT

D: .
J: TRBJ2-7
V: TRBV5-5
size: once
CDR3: CASSPPTVRTPYEQYF
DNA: TGTGCCAGCAGCCCACCCACAGTACGCACCCCCTACGAGCAGTACTTC

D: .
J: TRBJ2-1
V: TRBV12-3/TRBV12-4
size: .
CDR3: CASSFPEELSSYNEQFF
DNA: TGTGCCAGCAGTTTTCCGGAGGAACTAAGCTCCTACAATGAGCAGTTCTTC

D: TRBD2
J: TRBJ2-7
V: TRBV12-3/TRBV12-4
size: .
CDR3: CASSLGLAGGSYEQYF
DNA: TGTGCCAGCAGTTTAGGGCTAGCGGGGGGCTCCTACGAGCAGTACTTC

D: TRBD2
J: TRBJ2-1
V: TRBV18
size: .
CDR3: CASSPLLADNNEQFF
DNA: TGTGCCAGCTCACCATTGCTAGCGGATAACAATGAGCAGTTCTTC